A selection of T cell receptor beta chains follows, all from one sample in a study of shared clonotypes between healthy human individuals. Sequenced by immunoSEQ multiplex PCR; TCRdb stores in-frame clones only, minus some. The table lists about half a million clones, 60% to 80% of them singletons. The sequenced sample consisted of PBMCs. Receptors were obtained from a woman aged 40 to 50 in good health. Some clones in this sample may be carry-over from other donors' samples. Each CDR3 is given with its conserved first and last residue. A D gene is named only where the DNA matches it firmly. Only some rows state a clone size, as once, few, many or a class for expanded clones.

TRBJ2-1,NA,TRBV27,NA,CASSHIVSTSYNEQFF,TGTGCCAGCAGTCATATCGTGTCGACCTCCTACAATGAGCAGTTCTTC
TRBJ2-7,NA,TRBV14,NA,CASVRQKQTYEQYF,TGTGCCAGCGTGAGGCAGAAACAGACCTACGAGCAGTACTTC
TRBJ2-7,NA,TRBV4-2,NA,CASSQLYGSYEQYF,TGTGCCAGCAGCCAATTATATGGATCCTACGAGCAGTACTTC
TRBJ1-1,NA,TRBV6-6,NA,CASSYFTGNTEAFF,TGTGCCAGCAGTTATTTTACAGGGAACACTGAAGCTTTCTTT
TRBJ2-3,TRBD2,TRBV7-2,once,CASRLAGGSTDTQYF,TGTGCCAGCCGACTAGCGGGAGGGAGCACAGATACGCAGTATTTT
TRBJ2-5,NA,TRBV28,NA,CASTLRGRETQYF,TGTGCCAGCACCCTCCGGGGGCGGGAGACCCAGTACTTC
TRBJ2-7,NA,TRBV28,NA,CASSLYPAGGEQYF,TGTGCCAGCAGTTTGTACCCCGCCGGGGGCGAGCAGTACTTC
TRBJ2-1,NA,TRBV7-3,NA,CASSPSVGYYNEQFF,TGTGCCAGCAGCCCGTCGGTAGGGTATTACAATGAGCAGTTCTTC
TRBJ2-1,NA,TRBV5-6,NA,CASSPKIQGDEQFF,TGTGCCAGCAGCCCGAAGATTCAGGGAGATGAGCAGTTCTTC
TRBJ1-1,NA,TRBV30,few,CAWSEGPNTEAFF,TGTGCCTGGAGCGAGGGACCTAACACTGAAGCTTTCTTT
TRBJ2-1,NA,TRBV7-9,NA,CASSPSAADNEQFF,TGTGCCAGCAGCCCGAGCGCGGCTGATAATGAGCAGTTCTTC
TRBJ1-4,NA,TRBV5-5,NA,CASSWVTNEKLFF,TGTGCCAGCAGTTGGGTAACTAATGAAAAACTGTTTTTT
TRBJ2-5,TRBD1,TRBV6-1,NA,CASSVDRGRETQYF,TGTGCCAGCAGTGTTGACAGGGGGCGAGAGACCCAGTACTTC
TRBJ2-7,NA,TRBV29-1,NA,CSVWDQSSYEQYF,TGCAGCGTTTGGGACCAGAGCTCCTACGAGCAGTACTTC
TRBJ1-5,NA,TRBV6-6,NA,CASSYDGNQPQHF,TGTGCCAGCAGTTACGACGGGAATCAGCCCCAGCATTTT
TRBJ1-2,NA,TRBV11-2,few,CASSLGYYGYTF,TGTGCCAGCAGCTTAGGGTACTATGGCTACACCTTC
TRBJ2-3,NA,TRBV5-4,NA,CASSLDGWITDTQYF,TGTGCCAGCAGCTTGGACGGATGGATCACAGATACGCAGTATTTT
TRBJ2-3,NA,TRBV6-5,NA,CASSYVGSLGADTQYF,TGTGCCAGCAGTTACGTGGGGAGCTTAGGGGCAGATACGCAGTATTTT
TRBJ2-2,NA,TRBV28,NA,CASRPSASGTSGGELFF,TGTGCCAGCAGGCCGTCCGCCAGCGGGACATCAGGCGGGGAGCTGTTTTTT
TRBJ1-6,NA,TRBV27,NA,CASSLERLSPLHF,TGTGCCAGCAGTTTAGAACGGCTCTCACCCCTCCACTTT
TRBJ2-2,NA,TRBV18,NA,CASSRTATSSTGELFF,TGTGCCAGCTCCCGGACCGCTACTAGCTCCACCGGGGAGCTGTTTTTT
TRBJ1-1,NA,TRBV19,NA,CATREGQGMNTEAFF,TGTGCCACCCGGGAGGGGCAGGGGATGAACACTGAAGCTTTCTTT